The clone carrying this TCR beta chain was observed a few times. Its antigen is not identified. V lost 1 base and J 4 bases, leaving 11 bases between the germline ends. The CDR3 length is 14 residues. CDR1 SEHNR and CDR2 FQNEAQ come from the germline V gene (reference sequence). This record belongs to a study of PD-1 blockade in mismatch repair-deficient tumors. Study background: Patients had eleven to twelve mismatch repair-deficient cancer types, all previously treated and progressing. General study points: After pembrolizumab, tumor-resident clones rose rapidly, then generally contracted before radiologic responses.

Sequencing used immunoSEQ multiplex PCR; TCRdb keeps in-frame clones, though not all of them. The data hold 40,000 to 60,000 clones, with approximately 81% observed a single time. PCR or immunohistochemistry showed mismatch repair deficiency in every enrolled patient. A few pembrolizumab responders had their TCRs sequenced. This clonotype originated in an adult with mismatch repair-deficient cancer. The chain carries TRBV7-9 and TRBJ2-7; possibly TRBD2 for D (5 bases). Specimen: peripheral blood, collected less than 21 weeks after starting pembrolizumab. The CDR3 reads CASSLVNGNYEQYF. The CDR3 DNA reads TGTGCCAGCAGCTTAGTGAACGGGAATTACGAGCAGTACTTC.